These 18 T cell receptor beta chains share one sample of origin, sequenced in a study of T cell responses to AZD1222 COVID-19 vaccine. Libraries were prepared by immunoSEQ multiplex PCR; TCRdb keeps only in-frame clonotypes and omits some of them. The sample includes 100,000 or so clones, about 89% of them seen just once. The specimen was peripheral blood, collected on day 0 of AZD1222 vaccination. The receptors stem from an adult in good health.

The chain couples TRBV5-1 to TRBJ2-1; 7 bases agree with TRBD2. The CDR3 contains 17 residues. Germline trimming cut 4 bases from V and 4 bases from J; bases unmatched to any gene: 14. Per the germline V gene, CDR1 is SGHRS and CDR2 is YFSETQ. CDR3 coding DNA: TGCGCCAGCAGCGAACGGACGATTGGGAGGGCTTACAATGAGCAGTTCTTC. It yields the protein CASSERTIGRAYNEQFF.

In DNA, the CDR3 is TGTGCCAGCAGTTACTCTGGACAGCTGAACACTGAAGCTTTCTTT. Encoded protein: CASSYSGQLNTEAFF. The chain has TRBV6-6 and TRBJ1-1, with D maybe TRBD1 (6 bases). Between the trimmed V and J ends, which lost 0 bases and 0 bases, there was a span of 8 bases. Germline V gives CDR1 MNHNY, CDR2 SVGAGI (reference sequence). The CDR3 is made up of 15 amino acids.

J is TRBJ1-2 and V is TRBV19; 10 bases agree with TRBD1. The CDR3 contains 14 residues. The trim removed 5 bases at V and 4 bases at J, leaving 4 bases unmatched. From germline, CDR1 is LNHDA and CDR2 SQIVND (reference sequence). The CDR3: CASSLDRGIYGYTF. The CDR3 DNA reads TGTGCCAGTAGTTTGGACAGGGGGATCTATGGCTACACCTTC.

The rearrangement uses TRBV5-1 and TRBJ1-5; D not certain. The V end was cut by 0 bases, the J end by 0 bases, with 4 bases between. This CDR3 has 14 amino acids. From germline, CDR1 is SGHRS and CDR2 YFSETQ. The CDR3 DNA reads TGCGCCAGCAGCTTGGAGGGTAGCAATCAGCCCCAGCATTTT. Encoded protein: CASSLEGSNQPQHF.

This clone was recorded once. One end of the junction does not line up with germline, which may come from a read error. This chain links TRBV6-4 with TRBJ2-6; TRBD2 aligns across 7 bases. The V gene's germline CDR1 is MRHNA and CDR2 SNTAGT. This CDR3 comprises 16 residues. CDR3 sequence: CASCDVGGAGANVLTF. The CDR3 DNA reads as TGTGCCAGCTGTGATGTGGGGGGGGCTGGGGCCAACGTCCTGACTTTC.

CDR3 sequence reads: CASSLRTGGGNEKLFF. CDR3 DNA: TGTGCCAGCAGCCTCCGTACAGGGGGCGGTAATGAAAAACTGTTTTTT. This chain links TRBV11-2 with TRBJ1-4; 9 bases align to TRBD1. CDR1 is SGHAT, CDR2 FQNNGV, per germline. The CDR3 has 16 residues. V shed 5 bases and J 4 bases; nucleotides not matched to a gene: 8.

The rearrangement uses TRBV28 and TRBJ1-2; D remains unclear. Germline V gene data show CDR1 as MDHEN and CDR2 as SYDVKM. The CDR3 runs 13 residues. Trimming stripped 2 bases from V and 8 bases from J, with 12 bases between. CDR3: CASSLGPNLGYTF. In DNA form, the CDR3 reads TGTGCCAGCAGTTTAGGACCTAACTTGGGCTACACCTTC.

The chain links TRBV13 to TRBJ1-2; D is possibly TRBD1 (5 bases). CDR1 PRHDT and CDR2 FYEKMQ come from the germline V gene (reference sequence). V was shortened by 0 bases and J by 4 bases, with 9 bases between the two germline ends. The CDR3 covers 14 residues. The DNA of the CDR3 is TGTGCCAGCAGCTTAGGAGGGGAGCTCTATGGCTACACCTTC. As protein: CASSLGGELYGYTF.

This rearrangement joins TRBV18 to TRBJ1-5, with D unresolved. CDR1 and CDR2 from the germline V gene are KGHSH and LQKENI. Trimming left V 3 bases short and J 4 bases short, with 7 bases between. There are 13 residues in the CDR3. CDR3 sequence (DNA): TGTGCCAGCTCACCCGAAGGGAATCAGCCCCAGCATTTT. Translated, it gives CASSPEGNQPQHF.

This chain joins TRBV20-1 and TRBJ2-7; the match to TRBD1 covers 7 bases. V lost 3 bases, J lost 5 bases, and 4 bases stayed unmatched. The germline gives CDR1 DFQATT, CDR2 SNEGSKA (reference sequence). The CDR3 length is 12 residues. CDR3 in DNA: TGCAGTGCTAGTGGGCAGGGGGACGAGCAGTACTTC. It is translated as CSASGQGDEQYF.

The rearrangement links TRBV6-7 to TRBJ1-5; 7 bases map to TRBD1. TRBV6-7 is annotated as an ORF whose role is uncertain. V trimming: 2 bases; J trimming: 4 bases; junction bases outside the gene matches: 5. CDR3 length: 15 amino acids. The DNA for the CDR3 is TGTGCCAGCAGTTACAGACCAGGGGGTAATCAGCCCCAGCATTTT. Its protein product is CASSYRPGGNQPQHF.

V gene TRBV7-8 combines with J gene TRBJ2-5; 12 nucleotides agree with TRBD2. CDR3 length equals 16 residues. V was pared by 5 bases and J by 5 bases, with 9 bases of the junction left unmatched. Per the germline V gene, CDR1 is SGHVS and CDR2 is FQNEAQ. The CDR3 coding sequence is TGTGCCAGCAGCCCCTGGACTAGCGGGGCCGAGGAGACCCAGTACTTC. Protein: CASSPWTSGAEETQYF.

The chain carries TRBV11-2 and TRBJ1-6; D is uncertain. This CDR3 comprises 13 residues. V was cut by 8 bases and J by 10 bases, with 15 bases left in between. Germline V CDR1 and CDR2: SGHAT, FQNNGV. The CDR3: CASGEVEGSPLHF. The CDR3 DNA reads TGTGCCAGCGGCGAGGTGGAAGGATCACCCCTCCACTTT.

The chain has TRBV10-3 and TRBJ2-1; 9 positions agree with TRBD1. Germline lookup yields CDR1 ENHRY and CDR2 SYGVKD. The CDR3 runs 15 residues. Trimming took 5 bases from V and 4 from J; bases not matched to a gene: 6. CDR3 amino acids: CAISKQGADYNEQFF. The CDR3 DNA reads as TGTGCCATCAGTAAACAGGGGGCCGATTACAATGAGCAGTTCTTC.

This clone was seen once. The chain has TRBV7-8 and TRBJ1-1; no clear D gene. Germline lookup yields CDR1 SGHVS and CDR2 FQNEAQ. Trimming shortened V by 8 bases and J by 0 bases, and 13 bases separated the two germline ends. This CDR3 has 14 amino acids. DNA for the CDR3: TGTGCCAGCCTAAAAGGGAACCTGAACACTGAAGCTTTCTTT. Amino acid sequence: CASLKGNLNTEAFF.

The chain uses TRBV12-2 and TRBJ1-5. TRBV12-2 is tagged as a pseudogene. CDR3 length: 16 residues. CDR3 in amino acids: CASRFREVNSNQPQHF. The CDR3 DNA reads TGTGCAAGTCGCTTCCGGGAGGTAAATAGCAATCAGCCCCAGCATTTT.

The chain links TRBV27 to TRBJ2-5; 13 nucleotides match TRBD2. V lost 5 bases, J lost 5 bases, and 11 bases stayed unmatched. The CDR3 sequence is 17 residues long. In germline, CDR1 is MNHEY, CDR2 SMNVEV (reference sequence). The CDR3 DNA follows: TGTGCCAGCAGTCCACGGACTAGCGGGGGCTCCGGGGAGACCCAGTACTTC. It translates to CASSPRTSGGSGETQYF.

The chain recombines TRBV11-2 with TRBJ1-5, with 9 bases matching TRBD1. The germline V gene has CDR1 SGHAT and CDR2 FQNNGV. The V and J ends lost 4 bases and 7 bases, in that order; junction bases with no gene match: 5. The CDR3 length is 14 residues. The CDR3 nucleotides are TGTGCCAGCAGCTACGGGACAGGGAAGCAGCCCCAGCATTTT. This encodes CASSYGTGKQPQHF. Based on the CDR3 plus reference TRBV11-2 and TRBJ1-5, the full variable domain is EAGVAQSPRYKIIEKRQSVAFWCNPISGHATLYWYQQILGQGPKLLIQFQNNGVVDDSQLPKDRFSAERLKGVDSTLKIQPAKLEDSAVYLCASSYGTGKQPQHFGDGTRLSIL.